This T cell receptor beta chain originates from a study of T cells in Graves' hyperthyroidism and ophthalmopathy. Study conclusions and caveats: Among thyroid clonotypes expanded above 0.001, most also appeared in blood.

RNA transcripts served as the template for amplifying TCR beta CDR3 regions. The TCR CDR3 was amplified in a first-round RT-PCR using the HTBI primer set. TCRdb analysed the multiplex PCR reads with MiXCR anew, one entry per CDR3 protein. The table lists about 400,000 distinct CDR3 sequences, just under 15% of them singletons. This clonotype was picked up a small number of times. Its target is not known. The CDR3 covers 11 residues. Trimming cost V 4 bases and J 7 bases, with 7 bases left between them. Lactation, pregnancy, other autoimmune disease or uncontrolled infection excluded patients. Diagnoses rested on clinical symptoms, serum thyroxine and TRAb, thyroid ultrasound and orbital computed tomography. It was 8.5 to 10 ml of fresh peripheral blood that supplied the PBMCs.

Source material: blood. This clonotype was obtained from a woman in her twenties or thirties with Graves' hyperthyroidism. The chain uses TRBV12-3 or TRBV12-4 and TRBJ2-5; D gene unclear. As DNA, the CDR3 is TGTGCCAGCAGTTCATTGCGGACCCAGTACTTC. Translation: CASSSLRTQYF.